The clone carrying this T cell receptor (beta chain) has more than one count but fewer than ten. What it binds is not known. The data were obtained in a study of T cell repertoires in cytomegalovirus infection. J gave up 2 bases and V 4 bases, and 4 bases lay outside the gene matches. Germline CDR1 and CDR2: MNHEY and SVGAGI. The CDR3 has 14 residues. Using its own MiXCR run on the reads, TCRdb lists one record per CDR3 protein. The sample holds 400,000 to 600,000 distinct CDR3 sequences, more than 40% seen once. The chain joins TRBV6-5 to TRBJ2-7; TRBD1 agrees at 8 bases. This clonotype was sampled from a human donor in good health (CMV status not recorded). Some clones in this sample may be carry-over from other donors' samples. The sample consisted of cultured PBMCs, taken from culture after CMV antigen stimulation. The DNA of the CDR3 is TGTGCCAGCAGTTCCCGACAGGGGACCTACGAGCAGTACTTC. Amino acid sequence: CASSSRQGTYEQYF.